This T cell receptor (beta chain) stems from a study of T cell responses to AZD1222 COVID-19 vaccine. Notes on the study in general: Elevations in Spike-specific TCR breadth and depth followed administration of two AZD1222 doses.

To note about this clone: Its antigen is undetermined.

Losses at the gene ends were 3 bases for V and 6 bases for J; bases not matched to a gene: 18. CDR3 size: 19 residues. Per the germline V gene, CDR1 is LNHDA and CDR2 is SQIVND (reference sequence). Only in-frame clones appear in the TCRdb table, and some are missing; sequencing was by immunoSEQ multiplex PCR. The sample holds about 140,000 clones; more than 80% are singletons and the top ten take over 0.85%. The sample was peripheral blood, taken on day 0 of MenACWY control vaccination. V and J are TRBV19 and TRBJ2-2; 8 nucleotides match TRBD1. The source of this sequence is an adult in good health. The DNA of the CDR3 is TGTGCCAGTAGTATGAGGATACGAGCGTATCAGGGGGCGCCCGGGGAGCTGTTTTTT. Protein: CASSMRIRAYQGAPGELFF.